This entry lists 5 T cell receptor beta chains sequenced from one sample in a study of CXCR3-negative and CXCR3-positive naive CD8 T cells. Libraries of TRB cDNA were made by 5' RACE and carried UMIs. TCRdb reanalyzed the 5' RACE reads and collapses them to one entry per CDR3 protein, without DNA. This table lists tens of thousands of distinct CDR3 sequences. Overall study results and limits: CXCR3-positive naive cells had TRB CDR3s that were more hydrophobic than CXCR3-negative naive cells had.

For these TCRs, the target antigens are not known. The specimen sequenced was naive CXCR3+ CD8+ T cells from blood. Subset specified: CD45RO-CCR7+CD27+CD95- naive CD8+ T cells expressing CXCR3 (TNR3+). These receptor sequences come from a human donor in good health. Some clones in this sample may be carry-over from other donors' samples.

The gene calls are TRBV7-7 and TRBJ2-5; TCRdb reports TRBD1, a call that lacks DNA to check it against. This CDR3 spans 15 amino acids. Germline CDR1 SSHAT, CDR2 FNYEAQ (reference sequence). This CDR3 is CASSLGSGGQETQYF.

The chain couples TRBV7-9 to TRBJ1-2; absent DNA, TCRdb's TRBD1 call cannot be checked. The CDR3 has 16 amino acids. Germline loops: CDR1 SEHNR, CDR2 FQNEAQ (reference sequence). The CDR3 loop reads CASSSSQGAHNYGYTF.

The chain combines TRBV27 with TRBJ2-1. The CDR3 covers 11 residues. CDR1 and CDR2 from the germline V gene are MNHEY and SMNVEV (reference sequence). CDR3 residues: CASIGPNEQFF.

This sequence joins TRBV12-3 or TRBV12-4 and TRBJ2-5. The CDR3 sequence is 12 residues long. This CDR3 reads CATSGYQETQYF.

The rearrangement joins TRBV14 to TRBJ2-5; TCRdb outputs TRBD2, but without DNA this stays unchecked. The CDR3 is 18 residues long. Looked up from germline, CDR1 is SGHDN and CDR2 is FVKESK. CDR3 loop: CASSQGGFRTSSVETQYF. Using reference TRBV14 and TRBJ2-5 for the parts outside the CDR3, the full variable domain is EAGVTQFPSHSVIEKGQTVTLRCDPISGHDNLYWYRRVMGKEIKFLLHFVKESKQDESGMPNNRFLAERTGGTYSTLKVQPAELEDSGVYFCASSQGGFRTSSVETQYFGPGTRLLVL.